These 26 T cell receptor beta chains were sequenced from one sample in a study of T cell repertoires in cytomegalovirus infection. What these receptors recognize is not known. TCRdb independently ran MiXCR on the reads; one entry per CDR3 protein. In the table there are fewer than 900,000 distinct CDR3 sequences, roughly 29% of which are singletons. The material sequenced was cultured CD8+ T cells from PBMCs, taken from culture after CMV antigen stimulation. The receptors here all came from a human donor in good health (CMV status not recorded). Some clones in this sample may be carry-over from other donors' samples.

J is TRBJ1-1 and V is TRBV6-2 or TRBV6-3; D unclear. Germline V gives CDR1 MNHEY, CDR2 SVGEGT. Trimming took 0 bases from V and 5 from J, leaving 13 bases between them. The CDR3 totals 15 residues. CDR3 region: CASSYSEELGTEAFF. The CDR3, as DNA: TGTGCCAGCAGTTACTCGGAGGAGTTGGGGACTGAAGCTTTCTTT.

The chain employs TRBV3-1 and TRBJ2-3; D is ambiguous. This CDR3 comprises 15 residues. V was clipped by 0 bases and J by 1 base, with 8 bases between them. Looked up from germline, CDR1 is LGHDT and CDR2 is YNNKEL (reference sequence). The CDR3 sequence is CASSQESIGTDTQYF. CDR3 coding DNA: TGTGCCAGCAGCCAAGAGTCCATAGGCACAGATACGCAGTATTTT.

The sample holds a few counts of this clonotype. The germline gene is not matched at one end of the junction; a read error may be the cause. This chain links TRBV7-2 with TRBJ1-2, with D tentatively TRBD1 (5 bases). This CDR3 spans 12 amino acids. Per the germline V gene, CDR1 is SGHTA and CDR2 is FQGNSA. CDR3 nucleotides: TGTGCCAGCAGCTTAGCGCTGGACATCTTAAACTTC. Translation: CASSLALDILNF.

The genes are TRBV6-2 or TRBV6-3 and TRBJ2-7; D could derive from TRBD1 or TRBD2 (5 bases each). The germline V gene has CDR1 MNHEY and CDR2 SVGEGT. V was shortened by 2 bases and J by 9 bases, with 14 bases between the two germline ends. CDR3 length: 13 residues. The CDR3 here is CASSYGGPSVQYV. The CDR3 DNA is TGTGCCAGCAGTTACGGGGGACCCTCTGTGCAGTACGTC.

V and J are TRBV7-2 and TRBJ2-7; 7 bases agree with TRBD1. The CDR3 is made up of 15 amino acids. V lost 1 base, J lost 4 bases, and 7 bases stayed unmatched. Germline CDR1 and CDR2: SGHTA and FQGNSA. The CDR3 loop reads CASSLEGAPSYEQYV. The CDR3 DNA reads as TGTGCCAGCAGCTTAGAGGGGGCCCCGAGTTACGAGCAGTACGTC.

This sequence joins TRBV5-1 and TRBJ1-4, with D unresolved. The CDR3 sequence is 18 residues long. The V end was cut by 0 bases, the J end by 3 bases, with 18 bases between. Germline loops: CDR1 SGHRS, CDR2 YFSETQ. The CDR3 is CASSLEPGLSQANEKLFF. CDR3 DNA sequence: TGCGCCAGCAGCTTGGAACCGGGCCTCTCGCAGGCTAATGAAAAACTGTTTTTT.

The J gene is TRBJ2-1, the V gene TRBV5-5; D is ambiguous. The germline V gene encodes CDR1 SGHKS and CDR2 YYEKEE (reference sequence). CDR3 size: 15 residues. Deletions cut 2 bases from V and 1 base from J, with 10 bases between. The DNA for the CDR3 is TGTGCCAGCAGCTTTCTCCCAGCATCCTACAATGAGCAGTTCTTC. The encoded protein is CASSFLPASYNEQFF. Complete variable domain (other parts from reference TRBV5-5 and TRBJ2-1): DAGVTQSPTHLIKTRGQQVTLRCSPISGHKSVSWYQQVLGQGPQFIFQYYEKEERGRGNFPDRFSARQFPNYSSELNVNALLLGDSALYLCASSFLPASYNEQFFGPGTRLTVL.

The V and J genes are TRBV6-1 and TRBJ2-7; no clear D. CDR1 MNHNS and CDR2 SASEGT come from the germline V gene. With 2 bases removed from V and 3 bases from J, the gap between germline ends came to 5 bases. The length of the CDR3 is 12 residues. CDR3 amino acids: CASSERIYEQYF. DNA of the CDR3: TGTGCCAGCAGTGAAAGAATCTACGAGCAGTACTTC.

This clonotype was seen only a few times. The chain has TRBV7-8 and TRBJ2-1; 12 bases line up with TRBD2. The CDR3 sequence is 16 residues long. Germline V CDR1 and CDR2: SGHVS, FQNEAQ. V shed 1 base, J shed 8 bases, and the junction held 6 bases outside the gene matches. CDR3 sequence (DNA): TGTGCCAGCAGCTTAGAGCTAGCGGGGGGGGGCGATGAGCAGTTCTTC. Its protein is CASSLELAGGGDEQFF.

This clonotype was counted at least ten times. The CDR3 DNA sequence: TGTGCCAGCAGCATTTCGACAGGGGACCCCTTAGCATATGAGCAGTTCTTC. Amino acids: CASSISTGDPLAYEQFF. The chain combines TRBV7-6 with TRBJ2-1; 8 nucleotides match TRBD1. V lost 5 bases to trimming and J lost 8 bases; unmatched junction nucleotides: 17. The CDR3 contains 17 residues. Germline V gene sequence: CDR1 SGHVS, CDR2 FNYEAQ.

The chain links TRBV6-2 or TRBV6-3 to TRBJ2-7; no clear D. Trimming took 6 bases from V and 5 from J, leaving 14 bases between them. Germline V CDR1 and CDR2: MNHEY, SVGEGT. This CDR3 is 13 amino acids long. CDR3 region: CASSQSGRDEQYV. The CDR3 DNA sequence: TGTGCCAGCAGCCAGTCCGGTAGAGACGAGCAGTACGTC.

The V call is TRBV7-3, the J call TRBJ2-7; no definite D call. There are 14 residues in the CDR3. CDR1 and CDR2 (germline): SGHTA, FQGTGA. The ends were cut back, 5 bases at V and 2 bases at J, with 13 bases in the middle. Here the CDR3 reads CASSPYSSTYEQYF. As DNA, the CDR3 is TGTGCCAGCAGCCCCTACTCTTCAACCTACGAGCAGTACTTC.

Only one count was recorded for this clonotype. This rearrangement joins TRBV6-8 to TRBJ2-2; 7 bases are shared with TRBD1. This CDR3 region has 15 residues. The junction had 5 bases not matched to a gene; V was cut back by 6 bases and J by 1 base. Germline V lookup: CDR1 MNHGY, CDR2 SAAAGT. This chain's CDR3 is CASRPTGMNTGELFF. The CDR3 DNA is TGTGCCAGCAGGCCGACAGGGATGAACACCGGGGAGCTGTTTTTT.

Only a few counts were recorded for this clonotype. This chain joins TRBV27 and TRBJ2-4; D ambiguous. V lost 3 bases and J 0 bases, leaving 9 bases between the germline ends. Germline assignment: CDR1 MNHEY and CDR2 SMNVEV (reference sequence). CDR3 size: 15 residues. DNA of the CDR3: TGTGCCAGCAGTTTTTTGCCCTTAGCCAAAAACATTCAGTACTTC. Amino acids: CASSFLPLAKNIQYF.

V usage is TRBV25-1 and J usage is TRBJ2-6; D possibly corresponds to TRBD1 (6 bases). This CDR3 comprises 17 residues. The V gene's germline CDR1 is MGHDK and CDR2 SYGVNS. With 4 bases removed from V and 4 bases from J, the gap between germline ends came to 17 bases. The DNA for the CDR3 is TGTGCCAGCAGTGGATTAAATACAGGGAAGGGGGCCAACGTCCTGACTTTC. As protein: CASSGLNTGKGANVLTF.

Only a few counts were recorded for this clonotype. For the CDR3, the DNA is TGTGCCAGCAGGCGGGAGCCCCTACTGGCAGATACGCAGTATTTT. Its translation is CASRREPLLADTQYF. The chain uses TRBV6-1 and TRBJ2-3, with 7 bases lining up with TRBD2. Germline V lookup: CDR1 MNHNS, CDR2 SASEGT. Trimming removed 6 bases from V and 4 bases from J; junction bases left unmatched: 10. The CDR3 consists of 15 residues.

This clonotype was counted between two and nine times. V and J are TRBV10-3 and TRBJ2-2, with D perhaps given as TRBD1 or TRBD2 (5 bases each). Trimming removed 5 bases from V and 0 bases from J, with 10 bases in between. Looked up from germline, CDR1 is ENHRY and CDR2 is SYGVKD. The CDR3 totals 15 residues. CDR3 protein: CAISSGPSNTGELFF. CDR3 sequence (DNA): TGTGCCATCAGTTCGGGACCGTCGAACACCGGGGAGCTGTTTTTT.

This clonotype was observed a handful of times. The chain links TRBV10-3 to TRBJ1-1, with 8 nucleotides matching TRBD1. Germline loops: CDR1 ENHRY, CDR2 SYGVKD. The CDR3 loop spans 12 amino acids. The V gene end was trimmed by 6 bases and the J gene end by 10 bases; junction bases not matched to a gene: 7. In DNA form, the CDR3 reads TGTGCCATCAGGCTTACAGGGGGGTCAGCTTTCTTT. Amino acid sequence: CAIRLTGGSAFF.

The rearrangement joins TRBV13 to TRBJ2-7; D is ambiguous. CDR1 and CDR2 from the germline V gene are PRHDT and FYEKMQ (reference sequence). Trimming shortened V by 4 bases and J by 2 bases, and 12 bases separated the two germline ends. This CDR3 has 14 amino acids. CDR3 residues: CASSSRIETYEQYF. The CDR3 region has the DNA TGTGCCAGCAGCTCCCGGATAGAAACCTACGAGCAGTACTTC.

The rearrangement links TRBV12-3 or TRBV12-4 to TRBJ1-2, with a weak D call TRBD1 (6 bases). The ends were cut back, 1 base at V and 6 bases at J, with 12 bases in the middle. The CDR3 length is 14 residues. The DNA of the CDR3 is TGTGCCAGCAGTTTAGACTGGGGGCAAAATGGCTACACCTTC. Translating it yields CASSLDWGQNGYTF.

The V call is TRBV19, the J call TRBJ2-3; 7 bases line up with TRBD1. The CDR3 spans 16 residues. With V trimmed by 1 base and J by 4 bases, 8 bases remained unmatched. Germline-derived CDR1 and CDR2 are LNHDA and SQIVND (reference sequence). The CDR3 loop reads CASSIGIIGGADTQYF. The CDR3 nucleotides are TGTGCCAGTAGTATAGGAATAATAGGGGGCGCAGATACGCAGTATTTT.

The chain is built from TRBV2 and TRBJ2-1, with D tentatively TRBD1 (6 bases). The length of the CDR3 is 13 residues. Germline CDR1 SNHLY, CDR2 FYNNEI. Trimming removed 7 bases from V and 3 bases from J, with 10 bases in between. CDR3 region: CASTYRVYNEQFF. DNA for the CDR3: TGTGCCAGCACCTACAGGGTCTACAATGAGCAGTTCTTC.

CDR3: CASSFYGPSYNEQFF. The CDR3 DNA is TGCGCCAGCAGCTTTTACGGACCGAGTTACAATGAGCAGTTCTTC. The rearrangement uses TRBV4-3 and TRBJ2-1; D is ambiguous. V lost 5 bases and J 4 bases, leaving 15 bases between the germline ends. The germline gives CDR1 LGHNA, CDR2 YSLEER. The CDR3 is 15 amino acids.

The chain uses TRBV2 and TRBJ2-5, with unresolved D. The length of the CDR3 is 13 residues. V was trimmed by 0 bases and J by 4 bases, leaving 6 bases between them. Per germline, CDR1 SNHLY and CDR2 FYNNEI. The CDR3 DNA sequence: TGTGCCAGCAGTGAAGCCAGGACAGAGACCCAGTACTTC. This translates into CASSEARTETQYF.

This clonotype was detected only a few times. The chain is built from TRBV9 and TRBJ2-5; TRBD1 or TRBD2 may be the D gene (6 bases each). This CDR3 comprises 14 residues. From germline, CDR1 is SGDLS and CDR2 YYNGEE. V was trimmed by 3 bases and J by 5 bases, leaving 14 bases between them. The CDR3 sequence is CASSANRAGETQYF. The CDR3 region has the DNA TGTGCCAGCAGCGCCAACAGGGCGGGGGAGACCCAGTACTTC.

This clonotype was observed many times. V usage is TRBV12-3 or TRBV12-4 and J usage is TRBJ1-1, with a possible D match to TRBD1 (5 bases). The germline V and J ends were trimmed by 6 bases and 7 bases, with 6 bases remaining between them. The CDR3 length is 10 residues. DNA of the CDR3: TGTGCCAGCAGCCAGGGTGAAGCTTTCTTT. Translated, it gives CASSQGEAFF.